These 6 T cell receptor beta chains were all obtained from the same sample, sequenced in a study of T cell responses to AZD1222 COVID-19 vaccine. Only in-frame clones appear in the TCRdb table, and some are missing; sequencing was by immunoSEQ multiplex PCR. The sample has roughly 160,000 clones, about 92% seen once; the top ten hold over 0.8%. The sequences come from peripheral blood, collected on day 0 of AZD1222 vaccination. The receptors derive from an adult in good health.

This clone showed up just once. The gene calls are TRBV12-3 or TRBV12-4 and TRBJ1-2; no reliable D call. Trimming took 6 bases from V and 3 from J, leaving 8 bases between them. The CDR3 covers 12 residues. This CDR3 reads CASSPGYYGYTF. The CDR3 DNA sequence: TGTGCCAGCAGCCCGGGCTACTATGGCTACACCTTC.

This clone was observed a few times. The identical CDR3 is also encoded by other nucleotide sequences in the sample. The chain uses TRBV11-2 and TRBJ1-2; no firm D call. Trimming took 1 base from V and 0 from J, leaving 3 bases between them. There are 13 residues in the CDR3. Germline V gene data show CDR1 as SGHAT and CDR2 as FQNNGV. The CDR3 nucleotides are TGTGCCAGCAGCTTAGTACCTAACTATGGCTACACCTTC. This translates into CASSLVPNYGYTF. The full variable domain, completed using reference TRBV11-2 and TRBJ1-2, is EAGVAQSPRYKIIEKRQSVAFWCNPISGHATLYWYQQILGQGPKLLIQFQNNGVVDDSQLPKDRFSAERLKGVDSTLKIQPAKLEDSAVYLCASSLVPNYGYTFGSGTRLTVV.

V and J are TRBV6-6 and TRBJ1-2; 8 bases are shared with TRBD1. Trimming cost V 5 bases and J 7 bases; bases outside gene matches: 6. Germline lookup yields CDR1 MNHNY and CDR2 SVGAGI (reference sequence). This CDR3 is 13 amino acids long. DNA for the CDR3: TGTGCCAGCAGTCCCGACAGGGGAAGTGGCTACACCTTC. Amino acids: CASSPDRGSGYTF.

The genes are TRBV2 and TRBJ2-1; D may be TRBD2 (7 bases). Trimming removed 2 bases from V and 4 bases from J, with 15 bases in between. Germline CDR1 SNHLY, CDR2 FYNNEI. The CDR3 runs 16 residues. The CDR3 DNA follows: TGTGCCAGCAGTGAAAGGGGGGACTATCCATACAATGAGCAGTTCTTC. Translation gives CASSERGDYPYNEQFF.

CDR3 nucleotide sequence: TGTGCCAGCAGTTACCAGGGACAGGCGAACACTGAAGCTTTCTTT. This encodes CASSYQGQANTEAFF. The chain has TRBV6-5 and TRBJ1-1; 8 bases are shared with TRBD1. The length of the CDR3 is 15 residues. The J segment lost 1 base and the V segment lost 2 bases, leaving 3 bases of the junction unmatched. Germline CDR1 is MNHEY and CDR2 is SVGAGI.

This clone was found once. A much larger clone is a single base away; this may be a read error. In the same sample, other DNA sequences code for this CDR3. This rearrangement joins TRBV12-3 or TRBV12-4 to TRBJ1-1, with D uncertain. This CDR3 spans 12 amino acids. The V end lost 3 bases, the J end lost 5 bases, and 7 bases lay between the germline ends. CDR3 in amino acids: CASSFAGTEAFF. The CDR3 nucleotides are TGTGCCAGCAGTTTTGCGGGGACTGAAGCTTTCTTT.